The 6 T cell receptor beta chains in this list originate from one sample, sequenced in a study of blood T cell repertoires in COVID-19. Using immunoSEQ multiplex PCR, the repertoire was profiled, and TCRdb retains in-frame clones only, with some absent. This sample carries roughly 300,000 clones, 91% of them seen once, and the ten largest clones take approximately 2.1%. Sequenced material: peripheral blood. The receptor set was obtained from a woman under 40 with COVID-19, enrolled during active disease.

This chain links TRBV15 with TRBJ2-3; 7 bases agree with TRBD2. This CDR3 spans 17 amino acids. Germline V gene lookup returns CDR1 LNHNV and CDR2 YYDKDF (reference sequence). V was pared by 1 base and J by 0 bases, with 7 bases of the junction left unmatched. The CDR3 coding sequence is TGTGCCACCAGCAGAGCCGGGACTACCAGGAGCACAGATACGCAGTATTTT. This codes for CATSRAGTTRSTDTQYF.

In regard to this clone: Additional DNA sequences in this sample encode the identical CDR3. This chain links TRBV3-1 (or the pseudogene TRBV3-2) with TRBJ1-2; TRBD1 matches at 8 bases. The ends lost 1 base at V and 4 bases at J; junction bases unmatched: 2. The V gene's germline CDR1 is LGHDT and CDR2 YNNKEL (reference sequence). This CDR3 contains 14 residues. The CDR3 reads CASSQGTGGYGYTF. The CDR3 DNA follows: TGTGCCAGCAGCCAAGGTACAGGGGGCTATGGCTACACCTTC.

In DNA form, the CDR3 reads TGTGCCAGCAGCTCACTAAAAGCGGAGACCCAGTACTTC. This encodes CASSSLKAETQYF. The rearrangement links TRBV7-9 to TRBJ2-5; D gene unclear. CDR1 is SEHNR and CDR2 is FQNEAQ in the germline V gene (reference sequence). Trimming removed 4 bases from V and 5 bases from J, with 11 bases in between. The length of the CDR3 is 13 residues.

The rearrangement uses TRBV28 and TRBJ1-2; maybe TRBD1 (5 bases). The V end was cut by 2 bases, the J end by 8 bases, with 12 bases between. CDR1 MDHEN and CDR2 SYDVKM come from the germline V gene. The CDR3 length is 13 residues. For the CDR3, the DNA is TGTGCCAGCAGTTTAGCGGGGGTAAAAGGCTACACCTTC. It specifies CASSLAGVKGYTF.

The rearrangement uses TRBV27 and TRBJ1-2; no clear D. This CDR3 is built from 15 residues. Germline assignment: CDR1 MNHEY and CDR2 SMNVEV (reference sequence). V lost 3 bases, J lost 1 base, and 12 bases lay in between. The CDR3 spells CASSLAQASNYGYTF. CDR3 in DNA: TGTGCCAGCAGTTTGGCGCAGGCCAGTAACTATGGCTACACCTTC.

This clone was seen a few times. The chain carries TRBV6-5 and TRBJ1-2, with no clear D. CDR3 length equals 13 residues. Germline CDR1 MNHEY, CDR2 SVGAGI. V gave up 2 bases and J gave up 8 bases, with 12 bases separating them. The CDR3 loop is CASSYTGQRGYTF. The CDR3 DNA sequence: TGTGCCAGCAGTTACACGGGTCAAAGAGGCTACACCTTC.